The 5 T cell receptor beta chains listed next were all sequenced from one sample in a study of CD8 T cells in Susac syndrome. Reverse transcription of roughly 0.45 to 1 ug RNA was performed with random hexamers. TCRdb passed the immunoSEQ multiplex PCR reads through MiXCR, listing each CDR3 protein once. Found here are 100,000 to 150,000 distinct CDR3 sequences, more than 90% of them singletons; the top ten hold approximately 0.2%. Source material: CD8+ T cells from PBMCs. The receptors here all came from a human donor with Susac syndrome.

The genes are TRBV2 and TRBJ2-2; 7 nucleotides align to TRBD1. Per the germline V gene, CDR1 is SNHLY and CDR2 is FYNNEI. V lost 3 bases, J lost 9 bases, and 10 bases stayed unmatched. CDR3 length: 15 amino acids. The CDR3 loop is CASSDWDSSYRELFF. CDR3 DNA: TGTGCCAGCAGTGATTGGGACAGCAGTTACCGGGAGCTGTTTTTT.

The gene calls are TRBV2 and TRBJ2-1; 7 bases are shared with TRBD2. V shed 10 bases and J 2 bases; nucleotides not matched to a gene: 11. CDR1 SNHLY and CDR2 FYNNEI come from the germline V gene. The CDR3 covers 15 residues. CDR3 in amino acids: CAIITGLVAYNEQFF. The CDR3 region has the DNA TGTGCCATAATAACAGGACTAGTAGCCTACAATGAGCAGTTCTTC.

The V gene is TRBV4-1, the J gene TRBJ2-5, with unresolved D. The CDR3 consists of 14 residues. The V end lost 1 base, the J end lost 5 bases, and 11 bases lay between the germline ends. Germline lookup yields CDR1 MGHRA and CDR2 YSYEKL. The CDR3 sequence: CASSQVSGLETQYF. The CDR3 nucleotides are TGCGCCAGCAGCCAAGTTTCCGGGTTGGAGACCCAGTACTTC.

J is TRBJ1-4 and V is TRBV12-3 or TRBV12-4, with 9 nucleotides matching TRBD1. Germline trimming cut 4 bases from V and 6 bases from J; bases unmatched to any gene: 12. CDR3 length: 17 amino acids. The CDR3, as DNA: TGTGCCAGCAGTTCCTCACAGGGGGCTGAGAGGTATGAAAAACTGTTTTTT. Protein sequence: CASSSSQGAERYEKLFF.

This clonotype was seen only a few times. The chain links TRBV29-1 to TRBJ2-7; D unresolved. The germline V gene has CDR1 SQVTM and CDR2 ANQGSEA. The length of the CDR3 is 14 residues. Trimming took 7 bases from V and 6 from J, leaving 22 bases between them. CDR3 sequence (DNA): TGCAGCGCCCTACCGGTTGACCATCGGTTCGAGCAGTACTTC. It yields the protein CSALPVDHRFEQYF.